Each of the 11 T cell receptor beta chains below was sequenced from the same sample in a study of T cell repertoires in cytomegalovirus infection. Their specific antigens are unknown. TCRdb ran MiXCR on the reads and lists one entry per CDR3 protein. The data hold 900,000 to 950,000 distinct CDR3 sequences, with around 30% observed a single time. The sequences come from cultured CD8+ T cells from PBMCs, collected from culture after CMV antigen stimulation. Source of these receptors: a human donor in good health (CMV status not recorded). Some clones in this sample may be carry-over from other donors' samples.

Concerning this clonotype: It may be a read error: a sequence one base away is much more abundant. The CDR3 DNA reads TGTGCCAGCACCCTGGACAGGGGGGCCTACAATGAGCAGTTCTTC. Encoded protein: CASTLDRGAYNEQFF. The gene calls are TRBV6-2 or TRBV6-3 and TRBJ2-1; 10 nucleotides agree with TRBD1. The CDR3 length is 15 residues. The V gene end was trimmed by 7 bases and the J gene end by 2 bases; junction bases not matched to a gene: 5. Germline V gene lookup returns CDR1 MNHEY and CDR2 SVGEGT.

V and J are TRBV5-6 and TRBJ1-3; D unresolved. The CDR3 has 20 amino acids. From germline, CDR1 is SGHDT and CDR2 YYEEEE. V dropped 0 bases and J dropped 0 bases, with 22 bases sitting between them. The CDR3, as DNA: TGTGCCAGCAGCTTGGGCCCCTGGGCAGAACCTACTAACTCTGGAAACACCATATATTTT. Protein sequence: CASSLGPWAEPTNSGNTIYF.

A few counts support this clonotype. The chain combines TRBV7-9 with TRBJ2-5, with unresolved D. CDR3 length equals 15 residues. Trimming took 2 bases from V and 0 from J, leaving 10 bases between them. Germline CDR1 is SEHNR and CDR2 is FQNEAQ (reference sequence). In DNA, the CDR3 is TGTGCCAGCAGCTTAACGGGCGACTACCAAGAGACCCAGTACTTC. Protein sequence: CASSLTGDYQETQYF.

This clonotype was counted a few times. The V gene is TRBV12-5, the J gene TRBJ2-3, with 7 bases identical to TRBD1. The CDR3 totals 18 residues. The trim removed 2 bases at V and 3 bases at J, leaving 14 bases unmatched. Looked up from germline, CDR1 is LGHNT and CDR2 is FRNRAP. CDR3 coding DNA: TGTGCTAGTGGTTTGAATTCTGACAGGGATTGGGGTACAGATACGCAGTATTTT. Its translation: CASGLNSDRDWGTDTQYF.

This chain links TRBV25-1 with TRBJ2-4; D unclear. V lost 6 bases to trimming and J lost 9 bases, with 15 bases between them. Germline loops: CDR1 MGHDK, CDR2 SYGVNS. The CDR3 totals 13 residues. As DNA, the CDR3 is TGTGCCAGCAGCCGCGGAAGGGCCGGCATTCAGTACTTC. As protein: CASSRGRAGIQYF.

This clonotype was counted a few times. At one end the junction does not follow the germline gene, possibly because of a read error. This chain connects TRBV19 to TRBJ2-2; D may be TRBD1 (5 bases). The CDR3 totals 15 residues. The germline CDR1 and CDR2 sequences are LNHDA and SQIVND (reference sequence). The CDR3 nucleotides are TGTGCCAGTAGTATAGATCGGTGGGGCACCCGGGAGCTGTTTTTT. It is translated as CASSIDRWGTRELFF.

This chain connects TRBV19 to TRBJ2-1, with unresolved D. Germline-derived CDR1 and CDR2 are LNHDA and SQIVND (reference sequence). V dropped 3 bases and J dropped 0 bases, with 9 bases sitting between them. There are 15 residues in the CDR3. The CDR3 coding sequence is TGTGCCAGTAGTATTGGCCGGGCCTCCTACAATGAGCAGTTCTTC. Translating it yields CASSIGRASYNEQFF. Full variable domain (rest looked up from reference TRBV19 and TRBJ2-1): DGGITQSPKYLFRKEGQNVTLSCEQNLNHDAMYWYRQDPGQGLRLIYYSQIVNDFQKGDIAEGYSVSREKKESFPLTVTSAQKNPTAFYLCASSIGRASYNEQFFGPGTRLTVL.

The chain uses TRBV2 and TRBJ2-1, with TRBD1 matching 7 bases. V was clipped by 0 bases and J by 5 bases; unmatched bases: 4. There are 15 residues in the CDR3. CDR1 is SNHLY, CDR2 FYNNEI, per germline. CDR3 loop: CASSEAGQANNEQFF. CDR3 in DNA: TGTGCCAGCAGTGAAGCAGGACAGGCCAACAATGAGCAGTTCTTC.

The chain joins TRBV20-1 to TRBJ2-5; 7 bases agree with TRBD2. This CDR3 region has 15 residues. Germline assignment: CDR1 DFQATT and CDR2 SNEGSKA (reference sequence). V gave up 1 base and J gave up 5 bases; unmatched junction bases: 10. CDR3 region: CSARGERGWVETQYF. The CDR3 DNA reads TGCAGTGCTAGAGGGGAGCGGGGATGGGTGGAGACCCAGTACTTC.

Only a few counts were recorded for this clonotype. The V gene is TRBV6-2 or TRBV6-3, the J gene TRBJ1-5; D remains ambiguous. Trimming left V 2 bases short and J 11 bases short, with 13 bases between. Per the germline V gene, CDR1 is MNHEY and CDR2 is SVGEGT. The CDR3 sequence is 13 residues long. The CDR3 sequence: CASSYPPDRAQHF. DNA of the CDR3: TGTGCCAGCAGTTACCCTCCAGATCGGGCCCAGCATTTT.

This clonotype was picked up many times. The chain combines TRBV6-1 with TRBJ2-5, with D possibly TRBD2 on 6 matching bases. Germline loops: CDR1 MNHNS, CDR2 SASEGT. The CDR3 totals 13 residues. V dropped 6 bases and J dropped 5 bases, with 13 bases sitting between them. The CDR3 loop is CASRRLGGETQYF. The CDR3 DNA reads TGTGCCAGCAGGCGACTTGGGGGGGAGACCCAGTACTTC.